The source of this T cell receptor (beta chain) is a study of long-term antiretroviral therapy in people with HIV. The V gene's germline CDR1 is SEHNR and CDR2 FQNEAQ (reference sequence). Germline trimming cut 7 bases from V and 3 bases from J; bases unmatched to any gene: 8. This CDR3 is 14 amino acids long. It was version v3.0 of the immunoSEQ assay that was run at survey level. Clones were sequenced by immunoSEQ multiplex PCR, and TCRdb holds only the in-frame ones, with some missing. The sample consists of around 20,000 clones, 76% of them appearing once. The clonotype was recovered from a man younger than 30 with HIV. V gene TRBV7-9 combines with J gene TRBJ2-7; 8 nucleotides agree with TRBD1. Source: unsorted PBMCs, taken 0.5 years before starting antiretroviral therapy. The CDR3: CASTTYDRGYEQYF. The CDR3 DNA reads TGTGCCAGCACCACCTACGACAGGGGCTACGAGCAGTACTTC. Full variable domain (missing parts from reference TRBV7-9 and TRBJ2-7): DTGVSQNPRHKITKRGQNVTFRCDPISEHNRLYWYRQTLGQGPEFLTYFQNEAQLEKSRLLSDRFSAERPKGSFSTLEIQRTEQGDSAMYLCASTTYDRGYEQYFGPGTRLTVT.